These 30 T cell receptor beta chains originate from one sample sequenced in a study of brain T cells in children with intractable seizures. Documented time point: blood from clinic visit 5 months post-surgery; TSC patient then seizure free. Clones were sequenced by immunoSEQ multiplex PCR, and TCRdb holds only the in-frame ones, with some missing. Of approximately 330,000 clones listed, about 93% are singletons. The sample was peripheral blood, taken approximately 5 months after surgery. These receptors came from a boy under two years old with tuberous sclerosis and intractable seizures.

V usage is TRBV28 and J usage is TRBJ1-2, with 9 bases identical to TRBD1. In germline, CDR1 is MDHEN, CDR2 SYDVKM. This CDR3 comprises 15 residues. V lost 3 bases to trimming and J lost 4 bases; unmatched junction nucleotides: 6. The CDR3 DNA sequence: TGTGCCAGCAGTTTCTCCGGGACAGGGACCTATGGCTACACCTTC. It is translated as CASSFSGTGTYGYTF.

The chain employs TRBV5-1 and TRBJ1-4; D ambiguous. V gave up 1 base and J gave up 6 bases, with 10 bases separating them. The CDR3 runs to 14 residues. Per the germline V gene, CDR1 is SGHRS and CDR2 is YFSETQ. In DNA, the CDR3 is TGCGCCAGCAGCTTGACGTTCCGCGATGAAAAACTGTTTTTT. Encoded protein: CASSLTFRDEKLFF.

The chain uses TRBV2 and TRBJ1-4; D remains ambiguous. Per the germline V gene, CDR1 is SNHLY and CDR2 is FYNNEI. The CDR3 spans 16 residues. Trimming pared 8 bases from V and 3 bases from J, leaving 19 bases between. CDR3 residues: CASAGSDEHPNEKLFF. The CDR3 bases are TGTGCCAGCGCCGGATCGGACGAACATCCTAATGAAAAACTGTTTTTT.

The genes are TRBV5-1 and TRBJ2-3; perhaps TRBD1 as D (6 bases). This CDR3 region has 14 residues. V shed 4 bases and J shed 7 bases, with 16 bases lying between them. The V gene's germline CDR1 is SGHRS and CDR2 YFSETQ. CDR3 sequence reads: CASSEGERSNTQYF. CDR3 sequence (DNA): TGCGCCAGCAGCGAGGGGGAACGATCGAATACGCAGTATTTT.

Concerning this clone itself: Other DNA sequences within the sample encode an identical CDR3. The genes are TRBV5-4 and TRBJ1-1, with TRBD1 matching over 7 bases. CDR3 size: 14 residues. Germline CDR1 is SGHNT and CDR2 is YYREEE (reference sequence). The V segment lost 0 bases and the J segment 2 bases; nucleotides outside the gene matches: 1. The CDR3 coding sequence is TGTGCCAGCAGCTTGGACAGGGGCAACACTGAAGCTTTCTTT. This translates into CASSLDRGNTEAFF.

The chain links TRBV9 to TRBJ2-3; TRBD1 aligns across 8 bases. The CDR3 runs 16 residues. The V segment lost 4 bases and the J segment 0 bases; nucleotides outside the gene matches: 7. Germline V gene data show CDR1 as SGDLS and CDR2 as YYNGEE. The CDR3 reads CASSPRTGFSTDTQYF. Here the CDR3 DNA reads TGTGCCAGCAGCCCACGGACAGGGTTTAGCACAGATACGCAGTATTTT.

The genes are TRBV6-4 and TRBJ1-1; 7 bases agree with TRBD1. V trimming: 6 bases; J trimming: 0 bases; junction bases outside the gene matches: 4. The length of the CDR3 is 14 residues. CDR1 and CDR2 from the germline V gene are MRHNA and SNTAGT. The CDR3 DNA reads TGTGCCAGCAGGGGGGACAGTTTGAACACTGAAGCTTTCTTT. It yields the protein CASRGDSLNTEAFF.

CDR3 sequence reads: CASSKGLAGDNEQFF. CDR3 in DNA: TGCGCCAGCAGTAAGGGACTAGCGGGAGATAATGAGCAGTTCTTC. The chain has TRBV10-1 and TRBJ2-1; 14 nucleotides match TRBD2. Germline CDR1 WNHNN, CDR2 SYGVQD (reference sequence). The CDR3 sequence is 15 residues long. With 5 bases clipped from V and 7 bases from J, the junction kept 4 bases outside the gene matches.

J is TRBJ2-1 and V is TRBV27, with D tentatively TRBD2 (5 bases). V lost 0 bases to trimming and J lost 7 bases, with 16 bases between them. The CDR3 is 16 amino acids. CDR1 and CDR2 (germline): MNHEY, SMNVEV (reference sequence). This CDR3 is CASSLSDTGILNEQFF. The CDR3 DNA reads TGTGCCAGCAGTTTATCAGATACCGGGATCCTTAATGAGCAGTTCTTC.

V is TRBV30 and J is TRBJ2-5; 10 bases are shared with TRBD1. CDR3 size: 15 residues. Germline V gene sequence: CDR1 GTSNPN, CDR2 SVGIG (reference sequence). V shed 3 bases and J 4 bases; nucleotides not matched to a gene: 8. Here the CDR3 DNA reads TGTGCCTGGAGCCGGGACAGGGGTGTCCGAGAGACCCAGTACTTC. Residues: CAWSRDRGVRETQYF.

This sequence joins TRBV5-5 and TRBJ2-1; D gene unclear. Germline CDR1 and CDR2: SGHKS and YYEKEE (reference sequence). The V gene lost 3 bases and the J gene lost 8 bases, with 21 bases spanning the gap. The CDR3 is 16 amino acids. CDR3 DNA: TGTGCCAGCAGCTCGCCTAGGGCTAGTGAAGGAGATGAGCAGTTCTTC. Translating it yields CASSSPRASEGDEQFF.

This CDR3 reads CASSQVSGSSNEQFF. CDR3 nucleotide sequence: TGCGCCAGCAGCCAAGTTAGCGGGAGTTCAAATGAGCAGTTCTTC. The genes are TRBV4-1 and TRBJ2-1; 9 nucleotides line up with TRBD2. V was clipped by 1 base and J by 7 bases; unmatched bases: 5. CDR1 and CDR2 from the germline V gene are MGHRA and YSYEKL. CDR3 length: 15 amino acids.

V gene TRBV24-1 combines with J gene TRBJ2-3; 11 bases align to TRBD2. After removal of 10 bases from V and 4 bases from J, the junction contained 6 bases not matched to a gene. The CDR3 contains 14 residues. CDR1 is KGHDR, CDR2 SFDVKD, per germline. In nucleotides, the CDR3 is TGTGCCACAGCACCGGGACTAGCGGCAGATACGCAGTATTTT. Translating gives CATAPGLAADTQYF.

The chain is built from TRBV11-3 and TRBJ2-7; no clear D. Trimming pared 1 base from V and 3 bases from J, leaving 4 bases between. The CDR3 totals 12 residues. Germline V gene data show CDR1 as SGHNT and CDR2 as YENEEA. CDR3 protein: CASSLGLYEQYF. CDR3 in DNA: TGTGCCAGCAGCTTAGGTCTCTACGAGCAGTACTTC.

The chain links TRBV11-3 to TRBJ2-7; 7 bases fit TRBD2. CDR3 length equals 14 residues. Germline V gene data show CDR1 as SGHNT and CDR2 as YENEEA. V lost 7 bases, J lost 3 bases, and 9 bases stayed unmatched. DNA of the CDR3: TGTGCCAGCACCGTGGCGGGGGATTTCTACGAGCAGTACTTC. Its translation is CASTVAGDFYEQYF. Together with reference TRBV11-3 and TRBJ2-7, the CDR3 gives the full variable domain: EAGVVQSPRYKIIEKKQPVAFWCNPISGHNTLYWYLQNLGQGPELLIRYENEEAVDDSQLPKDRFSAERLKGVDSTLKIQPAELGDSAVYLCASTVAGDFYEQYFGPGTRLTVT.

J is TRBJ1-1 and V is TRBV28; D is uncertain. Germline V CDR1 and CDR2: MDHEN, SYDVKM. The CDR3 extends over 12 amino acids. V lost 10 bases and J 8 bases, leaving 17 bases between the germline ends. CDR3 region: CATSTSDLEAFF. The CDR3, as DNA: TGTGCCACCTCGACTTCTGACTTAGAAGCTTTCTTT.

This clone was found once. The same CDR3 can be traced to other DNA sequences in this sample. The chain employs TRBV20-1 and TRBJ2-5; the D is unclear. CDR3 length: 10 amino acids. The germline gives CDR1 DFQATT, CDR2 SNEGSKA (reference sequence). Trimming removed 1 base at V and 5 bases at J, with 2 bases between. The CDR3 loop is CSARVETQYF. The CDR3 region has the DNA TGCAGTGCTAGAGTGGAGACCCAGTACTTC.

The chain employs TRBV27 and TRBJ2-7; TRBD1 is a possible D gene (5 bases). Trimming removed 4 bases from V and 5 bases from J, with 12 bases in between. This CDR3 has 13 residues. Germline values: CDR1 MNHEY, CDR2 SMNVEV (reference sequence). The CDR3 region has the DNA TGTGCCAGCAGTTCGACAGCCTACGACGAGCAGTACTTC. Translated: CASSSTAYDEQYF.

The chain links TRBV28 to TRBJ2-7; 9 bases map to TRBD1. This CDR3 has 15 amino acids. Germline lookup yields CDR1 MDHEN and CDR2 SYDVKM. J gave up 3 bases and V 6 bases, and 9 bases lay outside the gene matches. CDR3 sequence (DNA): TGTGCCAGCAGCTCCGGGACAGGGTTATACTACGAGCAGTACTTC. Protein product: CASSSGTGLYYEQYF.

The V gene is TRBV7-9, the J gene TRBJ1-6; maybe TRBD1 (6 bases). The germline CDR1 and CDR2 sequences are SEHNR and FQNEAQ (reference sequence). V lost 5 bases and J lost 7, with 15 bases in between. The CDR3 consists of 15 residues. CDR3 in amino acids: CASSDTDSRNSPLHF. CDR3 nucleotides: TGTGCCAGCAGCGACACGGACAGCCGGAATTCACCCCTCCACTTT. The full variable domain, with the rest looked up from reference TRBV7-9 and TRBJ1-6, is DTGVSQNPRHKITKRGQNVTFRCDPISEHNRLYWYRQTLGQGPEFLTYFQNEAQLEKSRLLSDRFSAERPKGSFSTLEIQRTEQGDSAMYLCASSDTDSRNSPLHFGNGTRLTVT.

This clone appeared once. The gene calls are TRBV6-1 and TRBJ1-4; TRBD1 matches 11 bases. Germline CDR1 is MNHNS and CDR2 is SASEGT. Trimming removed 3 bases from V and 10 bases from J; junction bases left unmatched: 10. The CDR3 totals 16 residues. The CDR3 sequence is CASSEGWGTGGRKLFF. As DNA, the CDR3 is TGTGCCAGCAGTGAGGGGTGGGGGACAGGGGGGCGAAAACTGTTTTTT.

This chain links TRBV19 with TRBJ2-5, with D uncertain. Trimming cost V 3 bases and J 5 bases, with 10 bases left between them. This CDR3 has 13 amino acids. Germline V lookup: CDR1 LNHDA, CDR2 SQIVND (reference sequence). CDR3 nucleotides: TGTGCCAGTAGTATCATCTGGGGTGAGACCCAGTACTTC. Translated: CASSIIWGETQYF.

As regards this clone: The same CDR3 can be traced to other DNA sequences in this sample. The gene calls are TRBV7-3 and TRBJ2-1, with 12 bases matching TRBD2. Germline V gene data show CDR1 as SGHTA and CDR2 as FQGTGA. Trimming took 2 bases from V and 4 from J; bases not matched to a gene: 0. The CDR3 loop spans 15 amino acids. DNA for the CDR3: TGTGCCAGCAGCTTAGGACTAGCGGGGTACAATGAGCAGTTCTTC. Amino acids: CASSLGLAGYNEQFF.

This chain joins TRBV27 and TRBJ1-4, with TRBD1 matching over 7 bases. The germline CDR1 and CDR2 sequences are MNHEY and SMNVEV (reference sequence). The junction had 7 bases not matched to a gene; V was cut back by 5 bases and J by 7 bases. The CDR3 extends over 14 amino acids. CDR3 sequence (DNA): TGTGCCAGCAGTGCGGGACAGAACCTTGAAAAACTGTTTTTT. Translated, it gives CASSAGQNLEKLFF. Looking up the rest from reference TRBV27 and TRBJ1-4 gives the full variable domain: EAQVTQNPRYLITVTGKKLTVTCSQNMNHEYMSWYRQDPGLGLRQIYYSMNVEVTDKGDVPEGYKVSRKEKRNFPLILESPSPNQTSLYFCASSAGQNLEKLFFGSGTQLSVL.

The gene calls are TRBV9 and TRBJ1-5, with D perhaps matching TRBD1 (5 bases). The length of the CDR3 is 15 residues. Germline V gene sequence: CDR1 SGDLS, CDR2 YYNGEE. The V and J ends lost 3 bases and 3 bases respectively, with 13 bases between them. This chain's CDR3 is CASSAGTATNQPQHF. Here the CDR3 DNA reads TGTGCCAGCAGCGCCGGGACGGCCACCAATCAGCCCCAGCATTTT.

V usage is TRBV28 and J usage is TRBJ1-3; 7 bases line up with TRBD1. J gave up 12 bases and V 5 bases, and 10 bases lay outside the gene matches. Germline V CDR1 and CDR2: MDHEN, SYDVKM. The length of the CDR3 is 13 residues. CDR3: CASSIRQGRIIYF. The CDR3 nucleotides read TGTGCCAGCAGTATCAGACAGGGAAGGATCATATATTTT.

This sequence joins TRBV5-1 and TRBJ2-7; 7 bases are shared with TRBD1. Trimming cost V 5 bases and J 2 bases; bases outside gene matches: 4. This CDR3 is 13 amino acids long. Germline lookup yields CDR1 SGHRS and CDR2 YFSETQ. This CDR3 is CASRGGTTYEQYF. The CDR3 DNA follows: TGCGCCAGCAGAGGGGGCACCACCTACGAGCAGTACTTC.

This chain joins TRBV7-9 and TRBJ1-1, with D perhaps TRBD1 (6 bases). Germline CDR1 reads SEHNR; CDR2 reads FQNEAQ (reference sequence). The ends were cut back, 5 bases at V and 0 bases at J, with 10 bases in the middle. The CDR3 is 14 residues long. The CDR3 protein is CASSGQGLNTEAFF. The CDR3 DNA reads as TGTGCCAGCAGCGGGCAGGGGTTGAACACTGAAGCTTTCTTT.

This chain links TRBV24-1 with TRBJ2-2; 11 positions agree with TRBD2. Germline trimming cut 7 bases from V and 4 bases from J; bases unmatched to any gene: 1. CDR1 and CDR2 (germline): KGHDR, SFDVKD. The length of the CDR3 is 14 residues. The CDR3 nucleotides are TGTGCCACCAGCACTAGCGGGAGCACCGGGGAGCTGTTTTTT. Amino acids: CATSTSGSTGELFF.

This clone has just one count. V and J are TRBV19 and TRBJ1-1; a weak D match, TRBD1 (6 bases). The CDR3 extends over 14 amino acids. The germline V gene has CDR1 LNHDA and CDR2 SQIVND (reference sequence). The V and J ends lost 2 bases and 2 bases respectively, with 9 bases between them. The CDR3 here is CASSIWGPNTEAFF. For the CDR3, the DNA is TGTGCCAGTAGTATATGGGGGCCAAACACTGAAGCTTTCTTT.